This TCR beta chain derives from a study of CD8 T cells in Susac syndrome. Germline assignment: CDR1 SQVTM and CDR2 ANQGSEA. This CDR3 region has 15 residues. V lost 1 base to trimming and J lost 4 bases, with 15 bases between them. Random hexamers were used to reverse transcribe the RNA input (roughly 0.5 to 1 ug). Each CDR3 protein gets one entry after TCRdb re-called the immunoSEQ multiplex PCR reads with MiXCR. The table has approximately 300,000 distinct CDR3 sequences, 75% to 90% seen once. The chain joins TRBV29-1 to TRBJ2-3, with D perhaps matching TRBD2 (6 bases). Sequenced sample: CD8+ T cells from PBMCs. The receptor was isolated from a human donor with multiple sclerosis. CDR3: CSVEAEGKGSDTQYF. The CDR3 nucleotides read TGCAGCGTTGAAGCGGAGGGGAAAGGGTCAGATACGCAGTATTTT.